This T cell receptor beta chain was retrieved from a study of blood T cells in healthy people across ages. CDR3 length: 14 amino acids. V lost 10 bases, J lost 3 bases, and 9 bases stayed unmatched. The germline CDR1 and CDR2 sequences are SGHRS and YFSETQ. Samples each had at least 5.5 micrograms of total RNA extracted. Primed by a sample-barcoded 5' primer and a J-beta primer mix, a second PCR proceeded for about 7 to 12 cycles. Each cDNA molecule, via a template-switch adaptor with 12 random nucleotides, was tagged. MiXCR, run by TCRdb on the 5' RACE reads, gives a single entry per CDR3 protein. This table holds roughly 1.9 million distinct CDR3 sequences, around 40% found once.

The rearrangement uses TRBV5-1 and TRBJ2-3, with 9 bases identical to TRBD2. The source is a human donor in good health. The sample consisted of blood. The DNA for the CDR3 is TGCGCCGGCCGAGCGGGGGGCACGACAGATACGCAGTATTTT. Translating it yields CAGRAGGTTDTQYF. Complete variable domain (other parts from reference TRBV5-1 and TRBJ2-3): KAGVTQTPRYLIKTRGQQVTLSCSPISGHRSVSWYQQTPGQGLQFLFEYFSETQRNKGNFPGRFSGRQFSNSRSEMNVSTLELGDSALYLCAGRAGGTTDTQYFGPGTRLTVL.